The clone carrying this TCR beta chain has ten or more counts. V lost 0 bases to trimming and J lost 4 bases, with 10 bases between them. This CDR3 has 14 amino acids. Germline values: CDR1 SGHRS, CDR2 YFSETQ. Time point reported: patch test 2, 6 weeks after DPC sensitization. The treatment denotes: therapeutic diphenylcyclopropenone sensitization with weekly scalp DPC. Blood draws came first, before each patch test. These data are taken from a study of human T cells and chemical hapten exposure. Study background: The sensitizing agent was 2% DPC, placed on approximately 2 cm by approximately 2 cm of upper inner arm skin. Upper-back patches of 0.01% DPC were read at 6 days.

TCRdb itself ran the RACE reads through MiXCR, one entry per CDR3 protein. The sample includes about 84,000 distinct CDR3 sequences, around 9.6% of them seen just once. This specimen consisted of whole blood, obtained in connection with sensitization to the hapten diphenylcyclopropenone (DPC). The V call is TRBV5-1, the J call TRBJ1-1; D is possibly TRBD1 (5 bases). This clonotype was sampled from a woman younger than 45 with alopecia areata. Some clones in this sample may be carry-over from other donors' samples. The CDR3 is CASSLEWGITEAFF. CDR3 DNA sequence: TGCGCCAGCAGCTTGGAGTGGGGGATCACTGAAGCTTTCTTT.